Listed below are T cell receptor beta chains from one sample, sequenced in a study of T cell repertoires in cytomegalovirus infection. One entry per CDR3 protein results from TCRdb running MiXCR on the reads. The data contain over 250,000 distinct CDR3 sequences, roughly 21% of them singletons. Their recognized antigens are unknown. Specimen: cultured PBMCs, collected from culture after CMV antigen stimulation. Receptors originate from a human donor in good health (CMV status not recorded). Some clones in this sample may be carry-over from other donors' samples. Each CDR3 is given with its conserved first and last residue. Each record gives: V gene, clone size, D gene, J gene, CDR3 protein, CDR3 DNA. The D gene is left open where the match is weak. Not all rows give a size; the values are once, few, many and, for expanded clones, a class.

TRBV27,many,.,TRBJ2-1,CASSNGTPNYNEQFF,TGTGCCAGCAGTAACGGGACTCCTAACTACAATGAGCAGTTCTTC
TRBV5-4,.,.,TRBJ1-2,CASSIVGGPRYGYTF,TGTGCCAGCTCGATAGTAGGGGGGCCTCGGTATGGCTACACCTTC
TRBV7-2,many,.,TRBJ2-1,CASSLSSRDNLFF,TGTGCCAGCAGCTTATCCTCCCGGGACAACCTGTTCTTC
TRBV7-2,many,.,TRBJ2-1,CASSLAGTPNEQFF,TGTGCCAGCAGCTTAGCAGGGACCCCTAATGAGCAGTTCTTC
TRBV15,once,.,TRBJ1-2,CATSRSGQIYGYTF,TGTGCCACCAGCAGATCAGGACAGATCTATGGCTACACCTTC
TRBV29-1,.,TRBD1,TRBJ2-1,CSVEGDRVGNEQFF,TGCAGCGTTGAAGGGGACAGGGTTGGGAATGAGCAGTTCTTC
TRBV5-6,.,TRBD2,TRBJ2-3,CASSEGLAGGPDTQYF,TGTGCCAGCAGCGAGGGACTAGCGGGAGGGCCTGATACGCAGTATTTT
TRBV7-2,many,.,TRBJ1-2,CASSLASTGTAFYGYTF,TGTGCCAGCAGCTTAGCTTCTACAGGCACGGCCTTCTATGGCTACACCTTC
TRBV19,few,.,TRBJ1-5,CASSIPGAGNQPQHF,TGTGCCAGTAGTATCCCGGGGGCAGGCAATCAGCCCCAGCATTTT
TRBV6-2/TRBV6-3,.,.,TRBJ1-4,CASSRSAEKLFF,TGTGCCAGCAGCCGGAGCGCCGAAAAACTGTTTTTT
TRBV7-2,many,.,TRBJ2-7,CASSSTYYEQYF,TGTGCCAGCAGCTCGACCTACTACGAGCAGTACTTC
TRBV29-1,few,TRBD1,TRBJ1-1,CSVGEGAHTEAFF,TGCAGCGTAGGGGAGGGGGCGCACACTGAAGCTTTCTTT
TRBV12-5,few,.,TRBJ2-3,CASGQPLVGTQYF,TGTGCTAGTGGTCAACCATTAGTCGGTACGCAGTATTTT
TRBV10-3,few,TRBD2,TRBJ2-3,CASQTSGSGDTQYF,TGTGCCAGCCAAACTAGCGGGAGTGGAGATACGCAGTATTTT
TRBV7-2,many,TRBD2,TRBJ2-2,CASSTGTSGSWAGELFF,TGTGCCAGCAGCACCGGGACTAGCGGGAGTTGGGCCGGGGAGCTGTTTTTT